These 10 T cell receptor beta chains originate from one sample sequenced in a study of OX40 agonist ivuxolimab in advanced cancers. Clones were read by immunoSEQ multiplex PCR, and TCRdb kept only the in-frame ones, dropping some. The table has 75,000 to 100,000 clones, over 75% seen once. The material sequenced was CD4+ or CD8+ T cells sorted from blood, taken in a trial of the OX40 agonist ivuxolimab. Receptor source: an adult with an advanced solid tumor such as melanoma, head and neck, liver or kidney cancer.

This clone was found once. The V gene is TRBV6-5, the J gene TRBJ2-6; D uncertain. Between the trimmed V and J ends, which lost 4 bases and 4 bases, there was a span of 11 bases. Germline loops: CDR1 MNHEY, CDR2 SVGAGI. The CDR3 is 15 residues long. The CDR3 bases are TGTGCCAGCAGTTCCGGGTCCGCAGGGGCCAACGTCCTGACTTTC. Translated, it gives CASSSGSAGANVLTF.

The genes are TRBV11-2 and TRBJ2-4; perhaps TRBD2 as D (6 bases). The CDR3 runs to 16 residues. Trimming left V 5 bases short and J 0 bases short, with 14 bases between. Per the germline V gene, CDR1 is SGHAT and CDR2 is FQNNGV. As DNA, the CDR3 is TGTGCCAGCAGCCCCCGATTGGGACTAGCCAAAAACATTCAGTACTTC. Amino acid sequence: CASSPRLGLAKNIQYF. Together with reference TRBV11-2 and TRBJ2-4, the CDR3 gives the full variable domain: EAGVAQSPRYKIIEKRQSVAFWCNPISGHATLYWYQQILGQGPKLLIQFQNNGVVDDSQLPKDRFSAERLKGVDSTLKIQPAKLEDSAVYLCASSPRLGLAKNIQYFGAGTRLSVL.

The chain couples TRBV4-1 to TRBJ2-4; the match to TRBD1 covers 7 bases. Germline CDR1 and CDR2: MGHRA and YSYEKL. This CDR3 is 15 amino acids long. Losses at the gene ends were 1 base for V and 6 bases for J; bases not matched to a gene: 6. DNA for the CDR3: TGCGCCAGCAGCCAAGTGAGTACAGGGGCAAACATTCAGTACTTC. Translating gives CASSQVSTGANIQYF.

V gene TRBV18 combines with J gene TRBJ1-1; TRBD1 is a possible D gene (5 bases). This CDR3 region has 17 residues. CDR1 KGHSH and CDR2 LQKENI come from the germline V gene. The V and J ends lost 2 bases and 2 bases respectively, with 18 bases between them. CDR3 nucleotides: TGTGCCAGCTCACCAGCGGTGGAGGGCAGGGTAAACACTGAAGCTTTCTTT. Its protein product is CASSPAVEGRVNTEAFF.

Of note for this clone: One end of the junction varies from germline; a read error may be responsible. This chain uses TRBV7-8 with TRBJ2-7; TRBD1 aligns across 7 bases. In germline, CDR1 is SGHVS, CDR2 FQNEAQ. The CDR3 sequence is 13 residues long. This CDR3 reads CASSLALGGTAAF. The CDR3 DNA reads TGTGCCAGCAGCTTAGCGTTGGGTGGGACAGCGGCTTTC.

The V call is TRBV19, the J call TRBJ2-1, with D possibly being TRBD2 (6 bases). V lost 2 bases to trimming and J lost 1 base, with 12 bases between them. This CDR3 has 16 amino acids. Germline lookup yields CDR1 LNHDA and CDR2 SQIVND (reference sequence). CDR3 bases: TGTGCCAGTAGTATATACCTCGGGGGATCCTACAATGAGCAGTTCTTC. Residues: CASSIYLGGSYNEQFF.

This chain joins TRBV5-5 and TRBJ2-3; tentatively, D is TRBD1 (5 bases). Germline CDR1 reads SGHKS; CDR2 reads YYEKEE (reference sequence). V shed 1 base and J shed 0 bases, with 12 bases lying between them. This CDR3 comprises 16 residues. The CDR3, as DNA: TGTGCCAGCAGCTTGTTTAGGGGTCTTAGCACAGATACGCAGTATTTT. Encoded protein: CASSLFRGLSTDTQYF.

The gene calls are TRBV29-1 and TRBJ2-1; D possibly corresponds to TRBD1 (6 bases). The CDR3 consists of 14 residues. The V gene lost 2 bases and the J gene lost 6 bases, with 14 bases spanning the gap. CDR1 is SQVTM and CDR2 is ANQGSEA in the germline V gene. CDR3 in amino acids: CSVESGARGNEQFF. CDR3 coding DNA: TGCAGCGTTGAATCAGGGGCTAGAGGCAATGAGCAGTTCTTC.

The rearrangement uses TRBV5-4 and TRBJ1-1, with 8 bases identical to TRBD1. CDR3 size: 14 residues. V was pared by 2 bases and J by 1 base, with 1 base of the junction left unmatched. Germline CDR1 and CDR2: SGHNT and YYREEE (reference sequence). The CDR3 DNA reads TGTGCCAGCAGCTTTGACAGGGGGAACACTGAAGCTTTCTTT. It translates to CASSFDRGNTEAFF.

The chain links TRBV6-5 to TRBJ1-2; D might be TRBD1 (5 bases). Trimming stripped 7 bases from V and 8 bases from J, with 20 bases between. Per germline, CDR1 MNHEY and CDR2 SVGAGI. The CDR3 is 14 residues long. In DNA form, the CDR3 reads TGTGCCAGCAATCGGTATGGGGGATTGGTGGGCTACACCTTC. Its translation: CASNRYGGLVGYTF.